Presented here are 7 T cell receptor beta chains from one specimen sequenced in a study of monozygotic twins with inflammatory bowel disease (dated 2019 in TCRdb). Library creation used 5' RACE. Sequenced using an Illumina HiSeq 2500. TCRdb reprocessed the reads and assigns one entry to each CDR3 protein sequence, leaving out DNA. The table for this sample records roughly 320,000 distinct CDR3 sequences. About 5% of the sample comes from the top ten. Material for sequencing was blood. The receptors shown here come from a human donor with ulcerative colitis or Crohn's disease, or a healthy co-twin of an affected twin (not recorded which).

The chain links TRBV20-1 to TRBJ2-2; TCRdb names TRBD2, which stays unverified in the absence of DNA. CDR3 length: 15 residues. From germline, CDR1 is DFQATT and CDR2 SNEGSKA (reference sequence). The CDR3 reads CSAPLSGRNTGELFF.

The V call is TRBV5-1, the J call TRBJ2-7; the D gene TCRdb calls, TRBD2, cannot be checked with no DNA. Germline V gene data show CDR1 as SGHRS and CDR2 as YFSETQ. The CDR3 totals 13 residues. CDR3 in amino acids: CASSPSSSYERYF.

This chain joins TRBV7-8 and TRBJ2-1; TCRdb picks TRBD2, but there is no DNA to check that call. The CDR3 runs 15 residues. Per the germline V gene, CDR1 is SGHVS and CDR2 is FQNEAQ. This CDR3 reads CASSHGLAGGNEQFF.

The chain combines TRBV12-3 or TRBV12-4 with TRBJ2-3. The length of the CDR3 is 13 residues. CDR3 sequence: CASSFVKSDTQYF.

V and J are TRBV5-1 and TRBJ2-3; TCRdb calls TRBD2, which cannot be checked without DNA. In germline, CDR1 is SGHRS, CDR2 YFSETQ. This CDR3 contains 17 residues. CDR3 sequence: CASSLTGTSGKGGTQYF.

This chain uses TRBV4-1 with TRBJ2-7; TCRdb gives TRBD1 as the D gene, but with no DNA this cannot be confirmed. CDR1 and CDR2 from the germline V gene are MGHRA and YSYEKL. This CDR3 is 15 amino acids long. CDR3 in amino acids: CASSPRGGMTYEQYF.

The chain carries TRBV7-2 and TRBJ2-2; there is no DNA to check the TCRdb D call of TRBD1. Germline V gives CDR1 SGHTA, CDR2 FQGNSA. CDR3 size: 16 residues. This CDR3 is CASSFSGTANTGELFF.